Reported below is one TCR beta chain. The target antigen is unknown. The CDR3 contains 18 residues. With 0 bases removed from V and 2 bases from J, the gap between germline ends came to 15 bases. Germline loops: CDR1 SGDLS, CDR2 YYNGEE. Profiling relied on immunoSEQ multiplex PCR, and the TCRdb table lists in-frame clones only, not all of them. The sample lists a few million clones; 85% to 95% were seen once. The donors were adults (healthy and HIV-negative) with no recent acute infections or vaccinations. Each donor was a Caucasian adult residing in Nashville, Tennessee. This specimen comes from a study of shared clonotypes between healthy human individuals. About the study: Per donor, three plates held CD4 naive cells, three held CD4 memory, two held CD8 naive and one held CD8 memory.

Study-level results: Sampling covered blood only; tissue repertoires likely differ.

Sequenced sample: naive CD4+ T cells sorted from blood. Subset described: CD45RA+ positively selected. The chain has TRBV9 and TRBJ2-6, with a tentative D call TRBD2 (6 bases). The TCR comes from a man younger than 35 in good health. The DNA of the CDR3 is TGTGCCAGCAGCGTAGACCCTGGGACTCCAGCTGGGGCCAACGTCCTGACTTTC. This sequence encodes CASSVDPGTPAGANVLTF.